The following is a T cell receptor (beta chain) sequence with its context. The data are from a study of shared clonotypes between healthy human individuals. Produced via immunoSEQ multiplex PCR; TCRdb's table is partial and in-frame only. The sample has over 2 million clones, roughly 90% seen once; the top ten hold 0.37%. CDR3 length equals 14 residues. The V end lost 7 bases, the J end lost 8 bases, and 20 bases lay between the germline ends. Looked up from germline, CDR1 is MNHEY and CDR2 is SVGAGI. This chain connects TRBV6-5 to TRBJ1-2, with a possible D match to TRBD1 (6 bases). Sequences were obtained from naive CD4+ T cells from PBMCs. As to subset: CD45RA+ positively selected. This receptor was taken from a young man in good health. Some clones in this sample may be carry-over from other donors' samples. The CDR3 protein is CASNNLLGADGYTF. The CDR3 nucleotides are TGTGCCAGCAACAACCTGTTGGGGGCGGACGGCTACACCTTC.